The next 21 T cell receptor beta chains were all read from a single sample in a study of control samples from healthy donors and cancer patients. The protocol was immunoSEQ multiplex PCR, while the TCRdb copy is restricted to in-frame clones and leaves out a portion. Here the sample spans around 84,000 clones, 91% being singletons. Sequenced material: blood. The receptors come from a man aged 30 to 45 in good health.

The CDR3 reads CASSPTSPGQSSYNEQFF. CDR3 nucleotides: TGTGCCAGCAGCCCTACATCTCCGGGGCAAAGCTCCTACAATGAGCAGTTCTTC. The rearrangement joins TRBV7-9 to TRBJ2-1; D assignment may be TRBD1 or TRBD2 (5 bases each). Germline values: CDR1 SEHNR, CDR2 FQNEAQ (reference sequence). V was pared by 5 bases and J by 0 bases, with 20 bases between. CDR3 length: 18 amino acids.

This chain links TRBV20-1 with TRBJ1-2, with TRBD1 matching over 7 bases. Germline V gives CDR1 DFQATT, CDR2 SNEGSKA (reference sequence). This CDR3 spans 14 amino acids. After removal of 3 bases from V and 4 bases from J, the junction contained 8 bases not matched to a gene. For the CDR3, the DNA is TGCAGTGCTAGTCCTGGACAGGCTGTCTATGGCTACACCTTC. Translation: CSASPGQAVYGYTF.

This clone was detected only once. The chain is built from TRBV5-1 and TRBJ2-1, with 11 bases matching TRBD2. Germline V CDR1 and CDR2: SGHRS, YFSETQ. This CDR3 is built from 15 residues. V trimming: 2 bases; J trimming: 4 bases; junction bases outside the gene matches: 2. The CDR3 DNA follows: TGCGCCAGCAGCTTAACTAGCGGGAGTTACAATGAGCAGTTCTTC. It codes for CASSLTSGSYNEQFF.

The chain links TRBV25-1 to TRBJ2-1, with TRBD1 as a possible D gene (6 bases). CDR3 size: 13 residues. CDR1 MGHDK and CDR2 SYGVNS come from the germline V gene. The V end was cut by 1 base, the J end by 13 bases, with 14 bases between. Here the CDR3 DNA reads TGTGCCAGCAGTGAATCTATTAGGGGGTACCAGTTCTTC. Its translation: CASSESIRGYQFF.

V and J are TRBV7-2 and TRBJ2-2; weak D call: TRBD2 (7 bases). V gave up 4 bases and J gave up 7 bases, with 19 bases separating them. Germline assignment: CDR1 SGHTA and CDR2 FQGNSA. The CDR3 extends over 16 amino acids. DNA of the CDR3: TGTGCCAGCAGCTCACCGTCCGGGGGGCGCAGCGGGGAGCTGTTTTTT. Residues: CASSSPSGGRSGELFF.

The chain combines TRBV18 with TRBJ1-1; tentative D call: TRBD1 (6 bases). This CDR3 is 18 amino acids long. With 4 bases removed from V and 2 bases from J, the gap between germline ends came to 23 bases. Germline V CDR1 and CDR2: KGHSH, LQKENI. The CDR3 nucleotides read TGTGCCAGCTCACTATTACTACGGGGGCGAGGGGGAAACACTGAAGCTTTCTTT. Translated: CASSLLLRGRGGNTEAFF.

The CDR3: CASSYNRDSQYF. Written as DNA, the CDR3 is TGTGCCAGCAGCTACAACCGGGACAGCCAGTACTTC. The chain joins TRBV11-2 to TRBJ2-7; 7 nucleotides line up with TRBD1. The CDR3 covers 12 residues. Trimming cost V 4 bases and J 10 bases; bases outside gene matches: 7. Germline V gives CDR1 SGHAT, CDR2 FQNNGV.

This chain links TRBV21-1 with TRBJ2-4; TRBD1 is the table's D call, not checked against the DNA. TRBV21-1 is designated a pseudogene. This CDR3 contains 15 residues. The CDR3 protein is CASSKGAGQGNIQYF. CDR3 coding DNA: TGTGCCAGCAGCAAAGGGGCGGGACAGGGGAACATTCAGTACTTC.

The chain combines TRBV30 with TRBJ1-5, with TRBD1 identical over 7 bases. CDR1 and CDR2 from the germline V gene are GTSNPN and SVGIG (reference sequence). V lost 4 bases, J lost 3 bases, and 9 bases stayed unmatched. The CDR3 is 15 residues long. CDR3 amino acids: CAWNRNTGVNQPQHF. The CDR3 nucleotides read TGTGCCTGGAATCGAAATACAGGGGTCAATCAGCCCCAGCATTTT.

The CDR3 bases are TGTGCCAGTAGTAGTGGGACAGGGCATGGGACTGAAGCTTTCTTT. It is translated as CASSSGTGHGTEAFF. This chain connects TRBV19 to TRBJ1-1; TRBD1 matches at 9 bases. Germline CDR1 and CDR2: LNHDA and SQIVND (reference sequence). This CDR3 is 15 amino acids long. V lost 4 bases to trimming and J lost 5 bases; unmatched junction nucleotides: 8.

The rearrangement uses TRBV7-8 and TRBJ1-2, with a weak D call TRBD1 (6 bases). This CDR3 is 13 amino acids long. Germline CDR1 SGHVS, CDR2 FQNEAQ. Trimming stripped 4 bases from V and 12 bases from J, with 18 bases between. This CDR3 reads CASSSDSFSANTF. The CDR3 nucleotides read TGTGCCAGCAGCTCGGACAGCTTCTCAGCTAACACCTTC. The full variable domain, completed using reference TRBV7-8 and TRBJ1-2, is GAGVSQSPRYKVAKRGQDVALRCDPISGHVSLFWYQQALGQGPEFLTYFQNEAQLDKSGLPSDRFFAERPEGSVSTLKIQRTQQEDSAVYLCASSSDSFSANTFGSGTRLTVV.

The chain is built from TRBV29-1 and TRBJ2-2; 9 bases are shared with TRBD1. V was clipped by 2 bases and J by 5 bases; unmatched bases: 6. Germline V gene lookup returns CDR1 SQVTM and CDR2 ANQGSEA. The CDR3 has 15 residues. Here the CDR3 DNA reads TGCAGCGTTGAAATTACAGGGGGCCATACCGGGGAGCTGTTTTTT. Its protein product is CSVEITGGHTGELFF.

This chain links TRBV5-1 with TRBJ1-3; tentative D call: TRBD1 (5 bases). Trimming took 0 bases from V and 0 from J, leaving 13 bases between them. The CDR3 contains 17 residues. Germline lookup yields CDR1 SGHRS and CDR2 YFSETQ. CDR3 sequence (DNA): TGCGCCAGCAGCTTGGGCACAGGTTCCCGCTCTGGAAACACCATATATTTT. Amino acids: CASSLGTGSRSGNTIYF.

V and J are TRBV20-1 and TRBJ2-1, with 7 bases that match TRBD1. V dropped 6 bases and J dropped 7; count of bases not matched to a gene: 3. Per the germline V gene, CDR1 is DFQATT and CDR2 is SNEGSKA (reference sequence). The CDR3 extends over 11 amino acids. As DNA, the CDR3 is TGCAGTGCGGTGGGACAGAATGAGCAGTTCTTC. It specifies CSAVGQNEQFF.

This sequence joins TRBV4-1 and TRBJ1-2; tentatively, D is TRBD1 (5 bases). V dropped 1 base and J dropped 7 bases, with 10 bases sitting between them. This CDR3 contains 13 residues. CDR1 and CDR2 (germline): MGHRA, YSYEKL. The CDR3 spells CASSQGGRVGYTF. In DNA form, the CDR3 reads TGCGCCAGCAGCCAAGGGGGCCGGGTTGGCTACACCTTC.

The rearrangement uses TRBV6-5 and TRBJ1-2; possibly TRBD1 for D (5 bases). CDR3 size: 10 residues. Germline assignment: CDR1 MNHEY and CDR2 SVGAGI. V was trimmed by 11 bases and J by 8 bases, leaving 12 bases between them. The CDR3 here is CAGQPVGYTF. The CDR3 nucleotides are TGTGCCGGACAACCGGTGGGCTACACCTTC.

The chain carries TRBV9 and TRBJ2-2, with a tentative D call TRBD2 (5 bases). V was pared by 3 bases and J by 1 base, with 13 bases between. Germline V gene lookup returns CDR1 SGDLS and CDR2 YYNGEE. The CDR3 is 16 residues long. CDR3 sequence reads: CASSGLYRGNTGELFF. DNA of the CDR3: TGTGCCAGCAGCGGCCTCTATCGGGGGAACACCGGGGAGCTGTTTTTT.

This clone showed up just once. The chain carries TRBV29-1 and TRBJ2-1, with 12 bases matching TRBD2. The germline CDR1 and CDR2 sequences are SQVTM and ANQGSEA. CDR3 length: 16 amino acids. V shed 4 bases, J shed 10 bases, and the junction held 14 bases outside the gene matches. In DNA form, the CDR3 reads TGCAGCGTTGGGCCCTTGACTAGCGGGGGTATCGGGGAGCAGTTCTTC. It encodes CSVGPLTSGGIGEQFF.

This rearrangement joins TRBV11-2 to TRBJ2-3, with D tentatively TRBD1 or TRBD2 (6 bases each). Germline V lookup: CDR1 SGHAT, CDR2 FQNNGV. CDR3 length: 17 amino acids. Between the trimmed V and J ends, which lost 5 bases and 3 bases, there was a span of 21 bases. CDR3 DNA: TGTGCCAGCAGCCCTGGACGAGGGGGGATAGGTACAGATACGCAGTATTTT. Encoded protein: CASSPGRGGIGTDTQYF.

This chain links TRBV9 with TRBJ2-1, with D maybe TRBD1 (5 bases). The V gene's germline CDR1 is SGDLS and CDR2 YYNGEE. The CDR3 sequence is 14 residues long. Between the trimmed V and J ends, which lost 0 bases and 5 bases, there was a span of 9 bases. The CDR3 bases are TGTGCCAGCAGCGTAGAAGACAGTCACAATGAGCAGTTCTTC. Translating it yields CASSVEDSHNEQFF.

This chain connects TRBV14 to TRBJ2-5; the D gene could be TRBD1 or TRBD2 (5 bases each). V was trimmed by 3 bases and J by 5 bases, leaving 19 bases between them. The CDR3 runs 16 residues. CDR1 is SGHDN, CDR2 FVKESK, per germline. In DNA, the CDR3 is TGTGCCAGCAGCCAGGGACGGCCCGGTCTCTCCGAGACCCAGTACTTC. Translated, it gives CASSQGRPGLSETQYF.